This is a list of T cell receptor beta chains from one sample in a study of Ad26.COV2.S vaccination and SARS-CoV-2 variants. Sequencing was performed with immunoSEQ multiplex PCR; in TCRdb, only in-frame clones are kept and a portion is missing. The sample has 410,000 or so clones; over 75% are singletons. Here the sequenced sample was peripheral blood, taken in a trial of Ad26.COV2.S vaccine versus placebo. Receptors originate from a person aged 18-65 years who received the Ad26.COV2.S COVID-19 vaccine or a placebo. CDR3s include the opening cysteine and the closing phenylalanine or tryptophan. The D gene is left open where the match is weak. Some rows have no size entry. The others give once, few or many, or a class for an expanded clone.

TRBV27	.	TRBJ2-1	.	CASSFIPANEQFF	TGTGCCAGCAGTTTTATACCAGCCAATGAGCAGTTCTTC
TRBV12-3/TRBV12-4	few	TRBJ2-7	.	CASSPSYEQYF	TGTGCCAGCAGTCCTTCTTACGAGCAGTACTTC
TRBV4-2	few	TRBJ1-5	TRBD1	CASSHAGTGVQPQHF	TGTGCCAGCAGCCACGCCGGGACAGGGGTGCAGCCCCAGCATTTT
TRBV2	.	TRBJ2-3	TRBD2	CASSSGLITDTQYF	TGTGCCAGCAGTTCGGGACTAATCACAGATACGCAGTATTTT
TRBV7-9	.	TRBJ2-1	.	CASNPIDSYNEQFF	TGTGCCAGCAACCCAATAGACTCCTACAATGAGCAGTTCTTC
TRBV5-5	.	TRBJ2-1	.	CASSPDGSSYNEQFF	TGTGCCAGCAGCCCGGATGGGAGCTCCTACAATGAGCAGTTCTTC
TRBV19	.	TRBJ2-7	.	CASSIRADNYEQYF	TGTGCCAGTAGCATTAGGGCGGACAACTACGAGCAGTACTTC
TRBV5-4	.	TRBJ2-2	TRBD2	CASSFQLADTGELFF	TGTGCCAGCAGCTTCCAACTAGCGGACACCGGGGAGCTGTTTTTT
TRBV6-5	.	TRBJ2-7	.	CASSYRQAYEQYF	TGTGCCAGCAGTTACCGGCAGGCCTACGAGCAGTACTTC
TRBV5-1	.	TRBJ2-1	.	CASSLEWGSNEQFF	TGCGCCAGCAGCTTGGAGTGGGGGAGTAATGAGCAGTTCTTC
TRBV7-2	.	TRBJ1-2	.	CASSSRTAGYYGYTF	TGTGCCAGCAGCTCCCGGACAGCGGGCTACTATGGCTACACCTTC
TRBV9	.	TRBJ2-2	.	CASSVDLYTGELFF	TGTGCCAGCAGCGTAGACCTTTACACCGGGGAGCTGTTTTTT
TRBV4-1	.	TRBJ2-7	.	CASSRDFNEQYF	TGCGCCAGCAGCCGAGACTTCAACGAGCAGTACTTC
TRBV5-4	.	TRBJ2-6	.	CASSLVGWSSGANVLTF	TGTGCCAGCAGCTTGGTAGGATGGAGCTCTGGGGCCAACGTCCTGACTTTC
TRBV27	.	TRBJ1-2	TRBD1	CASSPRGPNGYTF	TGTGCCAGCAGTCCCAGGGGGCCCAATGGCTACACCTTC
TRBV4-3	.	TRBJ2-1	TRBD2	CASSQDGAGGTNEQFF	TGCGCCAGCAGCCAAGATGGGGCGGGAGGGACCAATGAGCAGTTCTTC
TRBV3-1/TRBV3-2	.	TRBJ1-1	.	CASSPIPLQSWGAFF	TGTGCCAGCAGCCCTATCCCTCTCCAGTCTTGGGGAGCTTTCTTT
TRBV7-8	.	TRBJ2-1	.	CASSLRLEGNEQFF	TGTGCCAGCAGCTTACGACTAGAGGGCAATGAGCAGTTCTTC
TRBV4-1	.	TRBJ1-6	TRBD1	CASSIRTGNSPLHF	TGCGCCAGCAGCATACGGACAGGGAATTCACCCCTCCACTTT
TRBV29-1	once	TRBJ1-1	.	CSVDYHLEAFF	TGCAGCGTTGATTACCACCTTGAAGCTTTCTTT
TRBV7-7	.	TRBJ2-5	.	CASSTYPVPDRQATQYF	TGTGCCAGCAGCACCTACCCAGTCCCGGACCGACAGGCGACCCAGTACTTC
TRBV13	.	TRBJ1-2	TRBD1	CASSLAKDRPAGSVF	TGTGCCAGCAGCTTGGCAAAGGACAGGCCCGCTGGGTCGGTCTTC